Below are 18 T cell receptor beta chains sequenced from a single sample in a study of T cell changes during pregnancy in multiple sclerosis. Here immunoSEQ multiplex PCR was the method, and the copy in TCRdb shows in-frame clones only, minus some. The repertoire holds 30,000 to 40,000 clones, approximately 90% seen once, with around 6.8% in the top ten. Sequenced material: CD8+ T cells from peripheral blood mononuclear cells, taken in the second trimester of pregnancy. The receptors derive from a female donor with multiple sclerosis, enrolled in a pregnancy study.

V gene TRBV19 combines with J gene TRBJ1-1; 7 bases are a match to TRBD1. V gave up 5 bases and J gave up 6 bases; unmatched junction bases: 12. This CDR3 comprises 15 residues. CDR1 and CDR2 from the germline V gene are LNHDA and SQIVND (reference sequence). The CDR3 DNA is TGTGCCAGTAGTGAACCCACGACAGGGTTCCCTGAAGCTTTCTTT. Protein: CASSEPTTGFPEAFF.

As for this clone: In this CDR3 the conserved last residue, phenylalanine or tryptophan, is missing, so a read error is likely. No DNA is shown, since the ends of the CDR3 on it are uncertain; the CDR3 is the one TCRdb lists. The V call is TRBV5-3, the J call TRBJ2-7; the D call of TRBD1 is as the table states it, not checked on the DNA. TRBV5-3 is known as an ORF, though its function is uncertain. The CDR3 is 10 amino acids long, termini counted. The CDR3 here is CARSCVTGPL.

V is TRBV7-2 and J is TRBJ2-1; TRBD2 matches at 10 bases. The CDR3 totals 17 residues. Germline CDR1 and CDR2: SGHTA and FQGNSA. After removal of 5 bases from V and 9 bases from J, the junction contained 16 bases not matched to a gene. The CDR3 DNA is TGTGCCAGCAGCCTGGCCCTCCAGCGGGAGGGCCTTGGTGAGCAGTTCTTC. As protein: CASSLALQREGLGEQFF.

The chain links TRBV2 to TRBJ2-2; TRBD1 matches at 8 bases. Germline CDR1 SNHLY, CDR2 FYNNEI. This CDR3 comprises 13 residues. The V segment lost 7 bases and the J segment 7 bases; nucleotides outside the gene matches: 5. CDR3: CASTGQGYGELFF. In DNA, the CDR3 is TGTGCCAGCACCGGACAGGGCTACGGGGAGCTGTTTTTT.

The J gene is TRBJ2-7, the V gene TRBV19, with D perhaps TRBD1 (5 bases). Germline lookup yields CDR1 LNHDA and CDR2 SQIVND (reference sequence). The CDR3 covers 14 residues. V was pared by 10 bases and J by 7 bases, with 23 bases between. The CDR3 is CATSMSGAPGEQYF. CDR3 sequence (DNA): TGTGCCACTTCGATGTCTGGGGCCCCCGGGGAGCAGTACTTC.

The chain recombines TRBV2 with TRBJ2-2; D not certain. In germline, CDR1 is SNHLY, CDR2 FYNNEI. The CDR3 runs to 15 residues. Trimming took 6 bases from V and 0 from J, leaving 11 bases between them. DNA of the CDR3: TGTGCCAGCAGCACCGAGTTCGCGAACACCGGGGAGCTGTTTTTT. This encodes CASSTEFANTGELFF.

This clone came up a few times. V and J are TRBV7-9 and TRBJ2-7, with 9 bases that match TRBD2. The ends lost 3 bases at V and 4 bases at J; junction bases unmatched: 4. Germline V CDR1 and CDR2: SEHNR, FQNEAQ (reference sequence). The CDR3 has 14 amino acids. The CDR3 loop is CASSFSGRDYEQYF. The CDR3 coding sequence is TGTGCCAGCAGCTTTAGCGGGAGAGATTACGAGCAGTACTTC.

CDR3 coding DNA: TGTGCCAGCAGCTGGGGGGAGGCGGGAGGGCCAGATACGCAGTATTTT. Translated, it gives CASSWGEAGGPDTQYF. This chain connects TRBV7-9 to TRBJ2-3; 9 bases align to TRBD2. There are 16 residues in the CDR3. The V and J ends lost 4 bases and 4 bases, in that order; junction bases with no gene match: 9. Per germline, CDR1 SEHNR and CDR2 FQNEAQ (reference sequence).

The genes are TRBV9 and TRBJ2-1; 8 bases fit TRBD2. The ends lost 0 bases at V and 3 bases at J; junction bases unmatched: 5. Germline V gives CDR1 SGDLS, CDR2 YYNGEE. The CDR3 is 16 amino acids. CDR3 DNA sequence: TGTGCCAGCAGCGTAGAAAGCGGGAGTAACTACAATGAGCAGTTCTTC. Amino acids: CASSVESGSNYNEQFF.

The CDR3 here is CASSPRDRLNTEAFF. The CDR3 coding sequence is TGTGCCAGCTCACCTCGCGACAGATTGAACACTGAAGCTTTCTTT. This chain joins TRBV18 and TRBJ1-1; a possible D gene is TRBD1 (5 bases). Trimming shortened V by 3 bases and J by 0 bases, and 11 bases separated the two germline ends. Looked up from germline, CDR1 is KGHSH and CDR2 is LQKENI. This CDR3 comprises 15 residues.

The chain is built from TRBV27 and TRBJ2-5; the match to TRBD2 covers 7 bases. The germline CDR1 and CDR2 sequences are MNHEY and SMNVEV (reference sequence). V shed 1 base, J shed 5 bases, and the junction held 4 bases outside the gene matches. CDR3 length: 14 residues. CDR3 residues: CASSLFGGWETQYF. Written as DNA, the CDR3 is TGTGCCAGCAGTTTATTCGGGGGGTGGGAGACCCAGTACTTC.

V and J are TRBV28 and TRBJ2-5; TRBD2 agrees at 11 bases. The V and J ends lost 6 bases and 7 bases, in that order; junction bases with no gene match: 7. The CDR3 is 14 amino acids. The V gene's germline CDR1 is MDHEN and CDR2 SYDVKM. Here the CDR3 reads CASRLAGVRGTQYF. The CDR3 DNA is TGTGCCAGCAGACTAGCGGGAGTACGGGGGACCCAGTACTTC.

V and J are TRBV27 and TRBJ1-4, with D hard to call. V was pared by 6 bases and J by 7 bases, with 12 bases between. Germline values: CDR1 MNHEY, CDR2 SMNVEV (reference sequence). This CDR3 comprises 13 residues. CDR3 DNA sequence: TGTGCCAGCAGGCTCGTCGCGGGTGAAAAACTGTTTTTT. Translated: CASRLVAGEKLFF.

This chain joins TRBV4-3 and TRBJ1-1, with D possibly being TRBD1 (6 bases). Germline-derived CDR1 and CDR2 are LGHNA and YSLEER. The CDR3 totals 17 residues. The V end was cut by 1 base, the J end by 1 base, with 16 bases between. This CDR3 is CASSQGRGHTSNTEAFF. The CDR3, as DNA: TGCGCCAGCAGCCAAGGTAGGGGACATACTTCGAACACTGAAGCTTTCTTT.

The chain has TRBV7-9 and TRBJ2-3; perhaps TRBD1 as D (7 bases). Trimming shortened V by 5 bases and J by 5 bases, and 8 bases separated the two germline ends. Per germline, CDR1 SEHNR and CDR2 FQNEAQ (reference sequence). There are 12 residues in the CDR3. The CDR3: CASSQGGDTQYF. In nucleotides, the CDR3 is TGTGCCAGCAGCCAGGGGGGAGATACGCAGTATTTT.

The V call is TRBV28, the J call TRBJ2-3; no reliable D call. Germline V CDR1 and CDR2: MDHEN, SYDVKM. V gave up 1 base and J gave up 0 bases, with 11 bases separating them. The CDR3 covers 16 residues. The CDR3 nucleotides read TGTGCCAGCAGTTTATTTGGTAGATCCAGCACAGATACGCAGTATTTT. This encodes CASSLFGRSSTDTQYF.

The chain carries TRBV5-1 and TRBJ2-2, with 7 bases aligning to TRBD2. CDR3 length equals 15 residues. V shed 6 bases, J shed 0 bases, and the junction held 5 bases outside the gene matches. CDR1 is SGHRS and CDR2 is YFSETQ in the germline V gene. In DNA, the CDR3 is TGCGCCAGCATGGGGGGGGTTACGAACACCGGGGAGCTGTTTTTT. It is translated as CASMGGVTNTGELFF.

This chain connects TRBV27 to TRBJ2-2; D may be TRBD1 (5 bases). This CDR3 comprises 14 residues. CDR1 is MNHEY, CDR2 SMNVEV, per germline (reference sequence). V was trimmed by 2 bases and J by 4 bases, leaving 8 bases between them. The CDR3 spells CASSLGASTGELFF. As DNA, the CDR3 is TGTGCCAGCAGTTTAGGGGCCAGCACCGGGGAGCTGTTTTTT.